One T cell receptor (beta chain) is described in this entry. Researchers amplified the TCR beta CDR3 regions from RNA transcripts. HTBI primers were employed in a first-round RT-PCR of the TCR CDR3. TCRdb re-called the multiplex PCR reads with MiXCR, one entry per CDR3 protein. The table includes some 510,000 distinct CDR3 sequences, 46% detected once. This sample is part of a study of T cells in Graves' hyperthyroidism and ophthalmopathy. The CDR3 runs 12 residues. The V end was cut by 1 base, the J end by 7 bases, with 7 bases between. Germline loops: CDR1 SGHTA, CDR2 FQGNSA. This TCR was sampled from a woman between 18 and 30 years old with Graves' hyperthyroidism. The sample was peripheral blood or thyroid tissue (not recorded which). The chain combines TRBV7-2 with TRBJ1-2; no reliable D call. The DNA for the CDR3 is TGTGCCAGCAGCTTAGGCATATCTGGCTACACCTTC. The encoded protein is CASSLGISGYTF.